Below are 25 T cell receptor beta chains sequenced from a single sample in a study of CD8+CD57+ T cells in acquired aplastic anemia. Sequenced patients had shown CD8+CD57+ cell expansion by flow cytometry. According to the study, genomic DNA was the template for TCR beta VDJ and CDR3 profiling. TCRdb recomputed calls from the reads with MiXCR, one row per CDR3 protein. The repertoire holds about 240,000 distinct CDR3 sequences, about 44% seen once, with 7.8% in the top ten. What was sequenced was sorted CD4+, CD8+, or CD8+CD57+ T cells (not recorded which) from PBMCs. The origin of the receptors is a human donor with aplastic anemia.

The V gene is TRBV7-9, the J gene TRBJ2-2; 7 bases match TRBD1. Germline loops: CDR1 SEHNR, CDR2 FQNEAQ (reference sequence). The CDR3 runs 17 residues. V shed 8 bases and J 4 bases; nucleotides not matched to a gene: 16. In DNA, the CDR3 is TGTGCCAGCCTCATAAACCCCGGGACAGAGGCCACCGGGGAGCTGTTTTTT. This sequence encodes CASLINPGTEATGELFF. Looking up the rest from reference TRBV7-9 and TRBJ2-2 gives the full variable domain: DTGVSQNPRHKITKRGQNVTFRCDPISEHNRLYWYRQTLGQGPEFLTYFQNEAQLEKSRLLSDRFSAERPKGSFSTLEIQRTEQGDSAMYLCASLINPGTEATGELFFGEGSRLTVL.

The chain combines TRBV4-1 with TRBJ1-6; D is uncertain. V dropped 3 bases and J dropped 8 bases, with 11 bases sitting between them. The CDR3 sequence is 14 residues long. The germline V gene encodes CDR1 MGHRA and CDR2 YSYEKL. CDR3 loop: CASSHGIEDSPLHF. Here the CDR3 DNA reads TGCGCCAGCAGCCACGGCATTGAGGATTCACCCCTCCACTTT.

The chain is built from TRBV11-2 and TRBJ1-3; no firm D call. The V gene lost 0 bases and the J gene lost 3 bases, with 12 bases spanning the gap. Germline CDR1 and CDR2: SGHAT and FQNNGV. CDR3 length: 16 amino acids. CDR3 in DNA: TGTGCCAGCAGCTTAGAAGCGGGTACCGGTGGAAACACCATATATTTT. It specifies CASSLEAGTGGNTIYF.

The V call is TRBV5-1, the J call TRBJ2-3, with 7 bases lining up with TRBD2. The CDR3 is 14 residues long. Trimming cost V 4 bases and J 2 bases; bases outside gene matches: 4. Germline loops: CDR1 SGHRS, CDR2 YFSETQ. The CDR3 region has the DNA TGCGCCAGCAGCGAGGGACTACACACAGATACGCAGTATTTT. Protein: CASSEGLHTDTQYF.

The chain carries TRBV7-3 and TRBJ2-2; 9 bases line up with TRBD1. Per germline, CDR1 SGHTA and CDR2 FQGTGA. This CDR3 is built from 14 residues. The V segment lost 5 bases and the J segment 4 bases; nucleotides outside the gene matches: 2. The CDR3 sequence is CASSIQGATGELFF. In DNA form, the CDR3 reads TGTGCCAGCAGCATACAGGGGGCCACCGGGGAGCTGTTTTTT.

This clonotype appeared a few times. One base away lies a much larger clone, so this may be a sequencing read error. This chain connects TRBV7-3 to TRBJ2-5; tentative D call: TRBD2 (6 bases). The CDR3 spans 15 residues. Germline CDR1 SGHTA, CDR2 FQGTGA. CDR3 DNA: TGTGCCAGCAGCGCCCATCTAGGGAATCGGGAGATCCAGTACTTC. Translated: CASSAHLGNREIQYF.

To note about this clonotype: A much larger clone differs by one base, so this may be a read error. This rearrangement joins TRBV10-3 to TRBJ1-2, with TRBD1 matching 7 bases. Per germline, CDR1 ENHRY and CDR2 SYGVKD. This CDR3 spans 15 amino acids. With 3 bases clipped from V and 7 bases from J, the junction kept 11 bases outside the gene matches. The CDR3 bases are TGTGCCATCAGTGAAGCGCTAGGAGGGGGCGCTGGCTACACCTTC. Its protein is CAISEALGGGAGYTF.

The CDR3 nucleotides read TGTGCCAGCAGTTCGGACGGACAGGGAGGCGCTGAAGCTTTCTTT. It codes for CASSSDGQGGAEAFF. The chain carries TRBV27 and TRBJ1-1; 8 bases are shared with TRBD1. The germline gives CDR1 MNHEY, CDR2 SMNVEV (reference sequence). V lost 4 bases, J lost 6 bases, and 10 bases stayed unmatched. The CDR3 is made up of 15 amino acids.

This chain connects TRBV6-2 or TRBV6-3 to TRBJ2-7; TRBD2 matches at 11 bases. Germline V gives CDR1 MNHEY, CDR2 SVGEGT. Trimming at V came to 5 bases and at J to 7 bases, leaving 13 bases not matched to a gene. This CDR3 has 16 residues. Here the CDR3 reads CASSPLAGGFDDEQYF. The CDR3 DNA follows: TGTGCCAGCAGTCCCCTAGCGGGGGGCTTTGACGATGAGCAGTACTTC.

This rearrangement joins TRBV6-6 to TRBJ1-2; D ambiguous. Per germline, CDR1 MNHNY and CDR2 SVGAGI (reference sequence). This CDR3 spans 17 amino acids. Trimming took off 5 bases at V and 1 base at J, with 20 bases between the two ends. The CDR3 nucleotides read TGTGCCAGCAGTGAATCGACTTCGGACGGATATAACTATGGCTACACCTTC. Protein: CASSESTSDGYNYGYTF.

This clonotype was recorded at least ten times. CDR3 DNA: TGTGCCAGCAGTTATCAGGGGAGGAATTCACCCCTCCACTTT. It encodes CASSYQGRNSPLHF. This chain joins TRBV6-5 and TRBJ1-6; a possible D gene is TRBD1 (6 bases). This CDR3 comprises 14 residues. The germline V gene encodes CDR1 MNHEY and CDR2 SVGAGI. Trimming shortened V by 3 bases and J by 7 bases, and 10 bases separated the two germline ends.

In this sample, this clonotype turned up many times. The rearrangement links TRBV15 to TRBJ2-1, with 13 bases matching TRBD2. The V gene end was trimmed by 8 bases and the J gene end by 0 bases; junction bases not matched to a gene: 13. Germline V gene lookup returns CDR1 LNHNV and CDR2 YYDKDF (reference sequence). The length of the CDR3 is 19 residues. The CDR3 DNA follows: TGTGCCACCGAATCGACCAGGACTAGCGGGAGTGGCTCCTACAATGAGCAGTTCTTC. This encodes CATESTRTSGSGSYNEQFF.

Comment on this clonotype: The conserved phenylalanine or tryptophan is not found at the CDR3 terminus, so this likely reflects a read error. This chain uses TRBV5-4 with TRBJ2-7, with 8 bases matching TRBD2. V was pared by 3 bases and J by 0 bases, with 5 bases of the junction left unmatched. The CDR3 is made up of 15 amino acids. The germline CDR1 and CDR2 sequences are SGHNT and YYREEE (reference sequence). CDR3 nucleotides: TGTGCCAGCAGCTCGAATAGCGGGAACTCCTACGAGCAGTACCTC. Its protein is CASSSNSGNSYEQYL.

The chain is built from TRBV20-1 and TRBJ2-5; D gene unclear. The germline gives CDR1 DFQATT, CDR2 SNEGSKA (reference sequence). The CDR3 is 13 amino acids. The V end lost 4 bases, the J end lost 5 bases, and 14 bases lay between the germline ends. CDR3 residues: CSAIPYPPETQYF. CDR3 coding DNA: TGCAGTGCTATCCCCTACCCTCCGGAGACCCAGTACTTC.

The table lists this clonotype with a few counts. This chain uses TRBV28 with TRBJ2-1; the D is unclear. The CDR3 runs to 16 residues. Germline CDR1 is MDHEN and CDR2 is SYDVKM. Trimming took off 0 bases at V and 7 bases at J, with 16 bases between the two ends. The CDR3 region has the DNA TGTGCCAGCAGTTTATGGACCGTGGAGCTTCCTAATGAGCAGTTCTTC. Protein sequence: CASSLWTVELPNEQFF.

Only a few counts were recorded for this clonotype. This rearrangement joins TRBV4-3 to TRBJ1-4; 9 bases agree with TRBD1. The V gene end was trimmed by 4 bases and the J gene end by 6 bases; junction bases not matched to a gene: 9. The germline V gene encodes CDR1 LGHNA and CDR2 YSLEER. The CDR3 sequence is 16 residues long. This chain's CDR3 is CASSPQTGGAHEKLFF. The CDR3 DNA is TGCGCCAGCAGCCCACAGACAGGGGGGGCTCATGAAAAACTGTTTTTT.

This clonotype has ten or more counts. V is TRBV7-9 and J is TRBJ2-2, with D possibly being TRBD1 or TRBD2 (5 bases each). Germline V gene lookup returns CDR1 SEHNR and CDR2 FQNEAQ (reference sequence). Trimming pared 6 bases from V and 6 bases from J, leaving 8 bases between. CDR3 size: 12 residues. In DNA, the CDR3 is TGTGCCAGCAGGAGGGGTTCCGGGGAGCTGTTTTTT. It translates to CASRRGSGELFF.

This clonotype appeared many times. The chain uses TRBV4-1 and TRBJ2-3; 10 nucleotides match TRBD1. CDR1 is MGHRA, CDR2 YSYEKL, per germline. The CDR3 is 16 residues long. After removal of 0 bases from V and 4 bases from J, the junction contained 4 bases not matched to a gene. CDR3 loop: CASSQDGQGVSDTQYF. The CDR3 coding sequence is TGCGCCAGCAGCCAAGATGGACAGGGGGTATCAGATACGCAGTATTTT.

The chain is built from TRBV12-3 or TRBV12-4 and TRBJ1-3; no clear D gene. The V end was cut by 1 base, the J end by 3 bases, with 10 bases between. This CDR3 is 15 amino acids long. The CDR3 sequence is CASSLGEGVGNTIYF. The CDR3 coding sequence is TGTGCCAGCAGTTTAGGTGAGGGCGTTGGAAACACCATATATTTT.

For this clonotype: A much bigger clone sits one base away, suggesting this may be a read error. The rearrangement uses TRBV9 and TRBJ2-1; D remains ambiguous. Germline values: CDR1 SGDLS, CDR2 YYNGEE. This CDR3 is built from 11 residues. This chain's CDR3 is CASKNNNGQFF. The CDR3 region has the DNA TGTGCCAGCAAGAATAACAATGGGCAGTTCTTC.

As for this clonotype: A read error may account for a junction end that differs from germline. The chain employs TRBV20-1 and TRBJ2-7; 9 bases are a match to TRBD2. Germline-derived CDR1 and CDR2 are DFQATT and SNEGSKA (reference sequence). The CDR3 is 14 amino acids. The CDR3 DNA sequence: TGCAGTGCTAGACAGAGACTAGCGGAATACGAGCAGTGCTTC. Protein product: CSARQRLAEYEQCF.

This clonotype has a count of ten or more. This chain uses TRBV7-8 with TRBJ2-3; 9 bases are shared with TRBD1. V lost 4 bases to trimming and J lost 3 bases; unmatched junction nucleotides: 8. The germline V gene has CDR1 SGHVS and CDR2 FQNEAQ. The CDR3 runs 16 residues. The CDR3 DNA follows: TGTGCCAGCAGCTGGTGGACAGGGGAGTGGACAGATACGCAGTATTTT. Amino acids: CASSWWTGEWTDTQYF.

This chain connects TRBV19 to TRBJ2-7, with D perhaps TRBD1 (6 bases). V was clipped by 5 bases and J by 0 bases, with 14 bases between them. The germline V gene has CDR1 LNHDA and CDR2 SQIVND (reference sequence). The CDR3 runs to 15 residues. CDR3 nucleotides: TGTGCCAGTAGTGCTCCCGGGACACCCTCCTACGAGCAGTACTTC. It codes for CASSAPGTPSYEQYF. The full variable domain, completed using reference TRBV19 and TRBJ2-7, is DGGITQSPKYLFRKEGQNVTLSCEQNLNHDAMYWYRQDPGQGLRLIYYSQIVNDFQKGDIAEGYSVSREKKESFPLTVTSAQKNPTAFYLCASSAPGTPSYEQYFGPGTRLTVT.

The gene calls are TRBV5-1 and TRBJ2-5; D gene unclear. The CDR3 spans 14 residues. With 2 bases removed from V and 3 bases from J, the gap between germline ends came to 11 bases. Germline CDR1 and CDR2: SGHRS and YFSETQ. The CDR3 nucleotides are TGCGCCAGCAGCTTCCGAGGCGGCGAAGAGACCCAGTACTTC. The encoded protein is CASSFRGGEETQYF. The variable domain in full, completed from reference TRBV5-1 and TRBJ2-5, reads KAGVTQTPRYLIKTRGQQVTLSCSPISGHRSVSWYQQTPGQGLQFLFEYFSETQRNKGNFPGRFSGRQFSNSRSEMNVSTLELGDSALYLCASSFRGGEETQYFGPGTRLLVL.

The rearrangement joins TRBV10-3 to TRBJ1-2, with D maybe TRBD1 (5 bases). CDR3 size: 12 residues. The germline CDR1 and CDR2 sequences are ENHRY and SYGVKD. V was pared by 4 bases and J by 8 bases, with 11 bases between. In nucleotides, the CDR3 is TGTGCCATCAGTGGTGTACAGGACGGCTACACCTTC. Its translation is CAISGVQDGYTF.